The clone carrying this TCR beta chain has only a few counts. Its specificity is unknown. Treatment given: randomized to nivolumab then ipilimumab (arm A) or the reverse (arm B). The source of the sample is a study of sequential checkpoint blockade in melanoma. Study details: Randomization was 1:1 between first-line nivolumab→ipilimumab and ipilimumab→nivolumab. After nivolumab or ipilimumab alone, about two dozen patients had week-13 rebiopsies.

CDR3 length equals 14 residues. The V gene lost 7 bases and the J gene lost 3 bases, with 16 bases spanning the gap. Germline CDR1 MNHGY, CDR2 SAAAGT. Assay used: immunoSEQ multiplex PCR; TCRdb lists only in-frame clones, some missing. Of around 2,000 clones listed, around 15% are singletons. Study findings and constraints: For nivolumab-first patients, baseline tumor clonality was associated with response. Rising tumor T-cell fraction and clonality meant about 30 times likelier benefit.

The clonotype originates from a human donor with melanoma. The sequencing here drew on tumor tissue (inferred from file names), taken from a patient given nivolumab and ipilimumab in sequence. The gene calls are TRBV6-8 and TRBJ2-7, with D tentatively TRBD1 (6 bases). CDR3 sequence reads: CASTRGWDNYEQYV. As DNA, the CDR3 is TGTGCCAGCACCCGAGGGTGGGACAACTACGAGCAGTACGTC.